The 26 T cell receptor beta chains listed next were all sequenced from one sample in a study of blood T cells in healthy people across ages. Then a second PCR, running about 6 to 11 cycles, was carried out with a sample-barcoded 5' primer and a J-beta primer mix. Using its own MiXCR run on the 5' RACE reads, TCRdb lists one record per CDR3 protein. This sample has 730,000 or so distinct CDR3 sequences, with approximately 40% found just once. Sample: blood. The receptors were gathered from an elderly man in good health.

This clonotype came up many times. The chain joins TRBV20-1 to TRBJ2-7, with a weak D call TRBD1 (6 bases). This CDR3 has 15 amino acids. With 0 bases removed from V and 0 bases from J, the gap between germline ends came to 12 bases. The germline gives CDR1 DFQATT, CDR2 SNEGSKA (reference sequence). The CDR3 DNA follows: TGCAGTGCTAGAGATATGGGACACAGCTCCTACGAGCAGTACTTC. This sequence encodes CSARDMGHSSYEQYF.

V and J are TRBV24-1 and TRBJ2-7; 11 bases map to TRBD2. The CDR3 spans 16 residues. The J segment lost 2 bases and the V segment lost 3 bases, leaving 5 bases of the junction unmatched. Germline CDR1 reads KGHDR; CDR2 reads SFDVKD. The DNA for the CDR3 is TGTGCCACCAGTGATCCGACTAGCGGGGCTCCCTACGAGCAGTACTTC. Translated: CATSDPTSGAPYEQYF.

Written as DNA, the CDR3 is TGTGCCAGCAGCTTAGGACAGGTCACCGGGGAGCTGTTTTTT. This encodes CASSLGQVTGELFF. This chain joins TRBV7-2 and TRBJ2-2, with D possibly being TRBD1 (6 bases). The CDR3 runs 14 residues. Germline CDR1 is SGHTA and CDR2 is FQGNSA. Between the trimmed V and J ends, which lost 1 base and 4 bases, there was a span of 7 bases.

This clonotype has a handful of counts. Here the CDR3 reads CSARDYYFGNIQYF. CDR3 bases: TGCAGTGCTAGAGATTATTATTTTGGGAACATTCAGTACTTC. The chain is built from TRBV20-1 and TRBJ2-4; no definite D call. Per germline, CDR1 DFQATT and CDR2 SNEGSKA (reference sequence). V was pared by 0 bases and J by 7 bases, with 13 bases between. The CDR3 consists of 14 residues.

The J gene is TRBJ2-5, the V gene TRBV6-5, with TRBD1 identical over 9 bases. Germline V gene lookup returns CDR1 MNHEY and CDR2 SVGAGI. With V trimmed by 5 bases and J by 0 bases, 4 bases remained unmatched. This CDR3 has 15 residues. CDR3 in amino acids: CASSHRDRDQETQYF. CDR3 bases: TGTGCCAGCAGTCACCGGGACAGGGACCAAGAGACCCAGTACTTC.

This clonotype was seen a handful of times. Here the CDR3 reads CASSRGRTDSYEQYF. CDR3 bases: TGTGCCAGCAGTCGCGGTAGGACGGACTCCTACGAGCAGTACTTC. V gene TRBV6-1 combines with J gene TRBJ2-7; the D is unclear. The CDR3 runs 15 residues. CDR1 is MNHNS and CDR2 is SASEGT in the germline V gene. The V end was cut by 5 bases, the J end by 0 bases, with 14 bases between.

There are many counts of this clonotype. This chain links TRBV14 with TRBJ2-1; 8 bases map to TRBD2. Germline CDR1 SGHDN, CDR2 FVKESK. This CDR3 is 15 amino acids long. Trimming took 4 bases from V and 7 from J; bases not matched to a gene: 9. The CDR3 sequence: CASSPQRGRNNEQFF. The CDR3 DNA reads as TGTGCCAGCAGCCCTCAGCGGGGGCGGAATAATGAGCAGTTCTTC.

Written as DNA, the CDR3 is TGCAGCGTTGCTGAGGCTATCTCCTACGAGCAGTACTTC. The encoded protein is CSVAEAISYEQYF. The chain uses TRBV29-1 and TRBJ2-7; D is ambiguous. This CDR3 is built from 13 residues. The germline gives CDR1 SQVTM, CDR2 ANQGSEA. V lost 4 bases to trimming and J lost 0 bases, with 10 bases between them.

The V gene is TRBV7-2, the J gene TRBJ2-7, with 8 nucleotides matching TRBD2. The J call may be in error: the DNA end matches TRBJ2-5 better. Germline CDR1 is SGHTA and CDR2 is FQGNSA. This CDR3 is built from 16 residues. The CDR3: CASSGPRLAGRETQYF. The CDR3 DNA is TGTGCCAGCAGTGGGCCCCGGCTAGCGGGTAGGGAGACCCAGTACTTC.

There are many counts of this clonotype. The chain is built from TRBV7-9 and TRBJ2-7, with D uncertain. This CDR3 region has 12 residues. Looked up from germline, CDR1 is SEHNR and CDR2 is FQNEAQ (reference sequence). V was cut by 0 bases and J by 5 bases, with 5 bases left in between. CDR3 sequence reads: CASSLAWDEQYF. In nucleotides, the CDR3 is TGTGCCAGCAGCTTAGCCTGGGACGAGCAGTACTTC.

This clonotype was picked up many times. The chain carries TRBV12-3 or TRBV12-4 and TRBJ2-5; TRBD2 is a possible D gene (5 bases). V was trimmed by 0 bases and J by 2 bases, leaving 13 bases between them. The CDR3 is 16 residues long. In DNA form, the CDR3 reads TGTGCCAGCAGTTTAGCTCCACTAGTCGGGCAAGAGACCCAGTACTTC. It encodes CASSLAPLVGQETQYF.

This clonotype was recorded at least ten times. The chain joins TRBV24-1 to TRBJ2-1; D uncertain. V lost 4 bases and J lost 7, with 10 bases in between. Germline CDR1 is KGHDR and CDR2 is SFDVKD. The CDR3 sequence is 13 residues long. The CDR3 loop reads CATSDPNRNEQFF. In nucleotides, the CDR3 is TGTGCCACCAGTGACCCCAACAGAAATGAGCAGTTCTTC.

The gene calls are TRBV20-1 and TRBJ2-7, with 10 bases that match TRBD2. The CDR3 runs to 15 residues. Trimming cost V 0 bases and J 9 bases; bases outside gene matches: 11. Germline V gives CDR1 DFQATT, CDR2 SNEGSKA (reference sequence). The CDR3 DNA reads as TGCAGTGCTAGAGATCGAGCGGGAGGGCCTTTAGTGCAGTACTTC. It specifies CSARDRAGGPLVQYF.

This clonotype occurred a few times. The rearrangement joins TRBV10-3 to TRBJ2-1; D remains unclear. V shed 0 bases and J shed 10 bases, with 7 bases lying between them. CDR3 length: 12 residues. CDR1 and CDR2 (germline): ENHRY, SYGVKD. CDR3 sequence reads: CAISESLAEQFF. CDR3 DNA: TGTGCCATCAGTGAGTCGCTCGCGGAGCAGTTCTTC.

V gene TRBV3-1 combines with J gene TRBJ1-2; no reliable D call. The CDR3 length is 15 residues. Germline CDR1 LGHDT, CDR2 YNNKEL (reference sequence). V lost 1 base to trimming and J lost 6 bases, with 15 bases between them. The CDR3 nucleotides read TGTGCCAGCAGCCAAGTAGGACGCATAGAGGATGGCTACACCTTC. Amino acids: CASSQVGRIEDGYTF.

The V and J genes are TRBV20-1 and TRBJ2-4; 10 bases map to TRBD2. The end of the DNA fits TRBJ2-7 better, so the J call may be wrong. From germline, CDR1 is DFQATT and CDR2 SNEGSKA (reference sequence). The CDR3 has 15 amino acids. The CDR3 is CSAPPLAGVSLEQYF. For the CDR3, the DNA is TGCAGTGCCCCGCCGCTAGCGGGGGTCTCTCTCGAGCAGTACTTC.

The chain couples TRBV7-3 to TRBJ1-1; D not certain. V was cut by 2 bases and J by 1 base, with 8 bases left in between. The CDR3 contains 14 residues. CDR1 and CDR2 from the germline V gene are SGHTA and FQGTGA. CDR3 sequence reads: CASSLDAGNTEAFF. CDR3 nucleotides: TGTGCCAGCAGCTTAGACGCAGGGAACACTGAAGCTTTCTTT.

The rearrangement joins TRBV18 to TRBJ2-5; D ambiguous. CDR1 is KGHSH and CDR2 is LQKENI in the germline V gene. The CDR3 has 14 residues. V was cut by 4 bases and J by 0 bases, with 9 bases left in between. In DNA, the CDR3 is TGTGCCAGCTCACTTACAAGGTACCAAGAGACCCAGTACTTC. This codes for CASSLTRYQETQYF.

This clonotype has only a few counts. The genes are TRBV7-6 and TRBJ2-1, with 8 bases identical to TRBD2. Germline values: CDR1 SGHVS, CDR2 FNYEAQ. The CDR3 totals 16 residues. Trimming cost V 4 bases and J 5 bases; bases outside gene matches: 10. The CDR3 sequence: CASSWQLAAGNNEQFF. CDR3 sequence (DNA): TGTGCCAGCAGCTGGCAACTAGCGGCAGGAAACAATGAGCAGTTCTTC.

Remarks on this clonotype: A read error may account for a junction end that differs from germline. The CDR3 coding sequence is TGCAGCGTTGAAGAGGGGAGGTCCACAGATATGCAGTATTTT. This codes for CSVEEGRSTDMQYF. The chain is built from TRBV29-1 and TRBJ2-3; a weak D match, TRBD2 (6 bases). CDR1 SQVTM and CDR2 ANQGSEA come from the germline V gene. This CDR3 comprises 14 residues.

The chain couples TRBV20-1 to TRBJ2-3; D may correspond to TRBD1 or TRBD2 (6 bases each). The CDR3 consists of 15 residues. Germline loops: CDR1 DFQATT, CDR2 SNEGSKA (reference sequence). V lost 6 bases to trimming and J lost 6 bases, with 22 bases between them. The CDR3 DNA reads as TGCAGTGCGTCACAACGGGGGCCCTCGCCGGATACGCAGTATTTT. Amino acids: CSASQRGPSPDTQYF.

This clonotype was counted a few times. This rearrangement joins TRBV20-1 to TRBJ2-5; 9 bases match TRBD1. V was pared by 4 bases and J by 1 base, with 7 bases of the junction left unmatched. From germline, CDR1 is DFQATT and CDR2 SNEGSKA (reference sequence). The CDR3 runs to 15 residues. CDR3 bases: TGCAGTGCTACACCGGGACAGGGTCCCCAAGAGACCCAGTACTTC. This translates into CSATPGQGPQETQYF.

V and J are TRBV6-2 or TRBV6-3 and TRBJ2-1, with D uncertain. There are 14 residues in the CDR3. Trimming shortened V by 4 bases and J by 6 bases, and 13 bases separated the two germline ends. CDR1 MNHEY and CDR2 SVGEGT come from the germline V gene. CDR3 protein: CASSSILVGNEQFF. In nucleotides, the CDR3 is TGTGCCAGCAGTTCAATTTTAGTGGGCAATGAGCAGTTCTTC.

About this clonotype: This clone may be a read error of a much larger clone one base away. The chain has TRBV20-1 and TRBJ1-6; TRBD1 agrees at 7 bases. Losses at the gene ends were 1 base for V and 6 bases for J; bases not matched to a gene: 9. CDR1 is DFQATT and CDR2 is SNEGSKA in the germline V gene (reference sequence). The CDR3 spans 16 residues. CDR3 residues: CSARGGAGQINSPLHF. The CDR3, as DNA: TGCAGTGCTAGAGGCGGGGCGGGACAGATTAATTCACCCCTCCACTTT.

This clonotype was recorded only once. A single base separates this from a much larger clone, so it may be a read error. CDR3 sequence: CASTRSSYNEQFF. CDR3 bases: TGTGCCAGCACCAGGAGCTCCTACAATGAGCAGTTCTTC. V and J are TRBV6-2 or TRBV6-3 and TRBJ2-1; D is uncertain. The CDR3 runs to 13 residues. Germline assignment: CDR1 MNHEY and CDR2 SVGEGT. Trimming cost V 7 bases and J 0 bases, with 7 bases left between them.

The CDR3, as DNA: TGTGCCAGCAGCTCCCCCAGGGGGACAGAGACCCAGTACTTC. This gives the protein CASSSPRGTETQYF. This sequence joins TRBV7-2 and TRBJ2-5; 7 bases are a match to TRBD1. Unmatched junction bases numbered 6, after V lost 4 bases and J lost 4 bases. The CDR3 length is 14 residues. Germline CDR1 is SGHTA and CDR2 is FQGNSA.